The clone carrying this TCR beta chain was observed at least ten times. Its target is unknown. This record comes from a study of T cell repertoires in cytomegalovirus infection. Overall study findings and caveats: Ex vivo responses were dominated by HLA-C-restricted CMV-specific TCR beta clonotypes.

One entry per CDR3 protein, called by TCRdb with MiXCR from the reads. The sample contains roughly 200,000 distinct CDR3 sequences, 8% to 10% of which appear only once. The CDR3 spans 15 residues. V was trimmed by 3 bases and J by 5 bases, leaving 16 bases between them. Germline lookup yields CDR1 SGHVS and CDR2 FQNEAQ. Sequenced material: PBMCs. This chain joins TRBV7-8 and TRBJ1-1, with D possibly being TRBD1 (5 bases). This receptor was obtained from a human donor in good health (CMV status not recorded). Some clones in this sample may be carry-over from other donors' samples. This chain's CDR3 is CASSFGKEGKTEAFF. CDR3 DNA: TGTGCCAGCAGCTTCGGCAAGGAGGGGAAAACTGAAGCTTTCTTT.